This note documents a single T cell receptor beta chain sequence. Stated time point: newly diagnosed GD, antithyroid drugs for less than 3 months. The authors made the TCR library using RNA they extracted from PBMCs. This entry is derived from a study of regulatory T cells in long-lasting Graves disease. Both iRepertoire HTBI primers and Arm-PCR of CDR3 regions were used to build the TCR beta libraries. Via MiXCR, TCRdb re-called the multiplex PCR reads, giving one row per CDR3 protein. Of 350,000 to 450,000 distinct CDR3 sequences detected, under 15% appear once; the ten largest clones hold approximately 16%. V lost 2 bases to trimming and J lost 6 bases, with 15 bases between them. The CDR3 loop spans 15 amino acids. In germline, CDR1 is LGHDT, CDR2 YNNKEL (reference sequence). A further study also used this sample, focusing on T cells in Graves' hyperthyroidism and ophthalmopathy.

The starting material was peripheral blood mononuclear cells (PBMCs), obtained at new diagnosis, from a patient treated with antithyroid drugs. J is TRBJ2-3 and V is TRBV3-1; perhaps D is TRBD1 or TRBD2 (5 bases each). The TCR comes from a woman aged 30 to 39 with Graves disease. CDR3 loop: CASSQRSGDRDTQYF. CDR3 nucleotides: TGTGCCAGCAGCCAACGATCTGGGGACCGGGATACGCAGTATTTT.